The 32 T cell receptor beta chains below come from one sample, sequenced in a study of T cell responses to AZD1222 COVID-19 vaccine. Profiled with immunoSEQ multiplex PCR; TCRdb holds only in-frame clones, not every one. The sample records 150,000 to 200,000 clones, approximately 94% being singletons. The sequenced sample was peripheral blood, obtained 28 days after the second AZD1222 dose. The receptors come from an adult who received the AZD1222 COVID-19 vaccine.

The rearrangement links TRBV4-1 to TRBJ2-1, with D possibly matching TRBD2 (7 bases). Deletions cut 4 bases from V and 2 bases from J, with 15 bases between. The CDR3 totals 16 residues. The germline V gene has CDR1 MGHRA and CDR2 YSYEKL. The CDR3 DNA reads as TGCGCCAGCAGCCGGGCGGGGGCAAGAACCTACAATGAGCAGTTCTTC. It specifies CASSRAGARTYNEQFF.

This clone has just one count. This chain uses TRBV5-1 with TRBJ1-4, with 10 bases that match TRBD1. The ends lost 0 bases at V and 7 bases at J; junction bases unmatched: 3. Per germline, CDR1 SGHRS and CDR2 YFSETQ. The CDR3 has 15 amino acids. Written as DNA, the CDR3 is TGCGCCAGCAGCTTGGAAGGGACAGGGGCTGAAAAACTGTTTTTT. It yields the protein CASSLEGTGAEKLFF.

This clone was recorded only once. CDR3 in amino acids: CASSPTTDSPYGYTF. In DNA, the CDR3 is TGTGCCAGCTCACCCACAACGGACTCTCCCTATGGCTACACCTTC. The chain uses TRBV18 and TRBJ1-2, with D unclear. The CDR3 has 15 residues. Germline-derived CDR1 and CDR2 are KGHSH and LQKENI. Trimming removed 3 bases from V and 4 bases from J, with 15 bases in between.

This clone was seen just once. V gene TRBV30 combines with J gene TRBJ2-3, with no clear D. V was cut by 0 bases and J by 0 bases, with 13 bases left in between. In germline, CDR1 is GTSNPN, CDR2 SVGIG (reference sequence). This CDR3 is built from 16 residues. The CDR3 spells CAWSVRRITSTDTQYF. Written as DNA, the CDR3 is TGTGCCTGGAGTGTACGGCGAATTACTAGCACAGATACGCAGTATTTT.

This clone occurred once. The chain has TRBV28 and TRBJ1-6; the D is unclear. The V gene's germline CDR1 is MDHEN and CDR2 SYDVKM. The V and J ends lost 7 bases and 0 bases respectively, with 13 bases between them. This CDR3 is 16 amino acids long. In nucleotides, the CDR3 is TGTGCCAGCACGGGCACGTGGGGCTCCTATAATTCACCCCTCCACTTT. It yields the protein CASTGTWGSYNSPLHF. Complete variable domain (other parts from reference TRBV28 and TRBJ1-6): DVKVTQSSRYLVKRTGEKVFLECVQDMDHENMFWYRQDPGLGLRLIYFSYDVKMKEKGDIPEGYSVSREKKERFSLILESASTNQTSMYLCASTGTWGSYNSPLHFGNGTRLTVT.

This chain uses TRBV18 with TRBJ1-2; D possibly corresponds to TRBD1 (5 bases). CDR3 length equals 15 residues. V lost 1 base, J lost 4 bases, and 13 bases lay in between. Germline lookup yields CDR1 KGHSH and CDR2 LQKENI. The chain's CDR3 is CASSPRTPLAYGYTF. The DNA for the CDR3 is TGTGCCAGCTCACCACGGACACCGCTTGCCTATGGCTACACCTTC.

The chain uses TRBV7-4 and TRBJ2-7, with a possible D match to TRBD2 (6 bases). Germline CDR1 reads SGHVT; CDR2 reads SQSDAQ. This CDR3 is 19 amino acids long. V was cut by 1 base and J by 3 bases, with 25 bases left in between. CDR3 sequence (DNA): TGTGCCAGCAGCTTAGTGGGCCGAGTTGGGCACCTCGGGGGCTACGAGCAGTACTTC. It yields the protein CASSLVGRVGHLGGYEQYF.

V gene TRBV6-5 combines with J gene TRBJ2-1; TRBD2 matches 7 bases. The CDR3 spans 12 residues. Germline lookup yields CDR1 MNHEY and CDR2 SVGAGI. J lost 7 bases, V lost 11 bases, and 8 bases had no gene match. This chain's CDR3 is CAGGRAGNEQFF. CDR3 DNA: TGTGCCGGGGGGAGAGCGGGGAATGAGCAGTTCTTC.

The rearrangement links TRBV7-3 to TRBJ2-1; 7 bases fit TRBD2. After removal of 2 bases from V and 6 bases from J, the junction contained 10 bases not matched to a gene. Germline V CDR1 and CDR2: SGHTA, FQGTGA. The CDR3 sequence is 16 residues long. CDR3 nucleotides: TGTGCCAGCAGCTTAGGATGGCGGGCGGGAGTCAATGAGCAGTTCTTC. It translates to CASSLGWRAGVNEQFF.

The chain couples TRBV7-9 to TRBJ2-7; 10 bases agree with TRBD2. CDR3 size: 16 residues. The V and J ends lost 5 bases and 3 bases, in that order; junction bases with no gene match: 10. Germline CDR1 and CDR2: SEHNR and FQNEAQ (reference sequence). DNA of the CDR3: TGTGCCAGCAGCCCTGCGAGAGCTAGCGGGAGCTACGAGCAGTACTTC. Protein sequence: CASSPARASGSYEQYF.

The chain uses TRBV21-1 and TRBJ1-6. TRBV21-1 is a pseudogene locus. CDR3 length equals 16 residues. Here the CDR3 reads CASSKGLNGYNSPLHF. The CDR3 DNA follows: TGTGCCAGCAGCAAAGGGCTAAACGGCTATAATTCACCCCTCCACTTT.

The chain uses TRBV11-2 and TRBJ1-1; D gene uncertain. CDR3 length equals 14 residues. Trimming pared 5 bases from V and 1 base from J, leaving 11 bases between. The germline gives CDR1 SGHAT, CDR2 FQNNGV. CDR3 sequence (DNA): TGTGCCAGCAGCAGGGTTCCGGCGAACACTGAAGCTTTCTTT. It translates to CASSRVPANTEAFF.

The chain has TRBV18 and TRBJ2-5, with TRBD2 matching over 13 bases. The CDR3 is 14 amino acids. After removal of 10 bases from V and 0 bases from J, the junction contained 2 bases not matched to a gene. CDR1 and CDR2 from the germline V gene are KGHSH and LQKENI. The CDR3 protein is CATGTSGNQETQYF. Here the CDR3 DNA reads TGTGCCACCGGGACTAGCGGGAACCAAGAGACCCAGTACTTC.

V gene TRBV15 combines with J gene TRBJ1-5; D remains unclear. Trimming took 6 bases from V and 7 from J, leaving 13 bases between them. CDR3 length: 13 residues. Germline CDR1 LNHNV, CDR2 YYDKDF (reference sequence). CDR3 region: CATSSPPGQPQHF. The CDR3, as DNA: TGTGCCACCAGTTCCCCCCCCGGGCAGCCCCAGCATTTT.

The chain carries TRBV7-2 and TRBJ1-4, with a possible D match to TRBD1 (5 bases). The germline CDR1 and CDR2 sequences are SGHTA and FQGNSA. Trimming pared 5 bases from V and 0 bases from J, leaving 13 bases between. CDR3 size: 16 residues. CDR3 amino acids: CASSRGGLATNEKLFF. For the CDR3, the DNA is TGTGCCAGCAGCCGGGGGGGACTTGCAACTAATGAAAAACTGTTTTTT.

The chain links TRBV15 to TRBJ2-3; no firm D call. Germline lookup yields CDR1 LNHNV and CDR2 YYDKDF (reference sequence). V lost 5 bases and J 8 bases, leaving 17 bases between the germline ends. The CDR3 loop spans 14 amino acids. CDR3 bases: TGTGCCACCAGCGGCCGGACCCATTACGGTACGCAGTATTTT. It translates to CATSGRTHYGTQYF.

V is TRBV19 and J is TRBJ1-1; 9 positions agree with TRBD1. CDR3 size: 14 residues. The V segment lost 8 bases and the J segment 5 bases; nucleotides outside the gene matches: 9. The germline gives CDR1 LNHDA, CDR2 SQIVND (reference sequence). For the CDR3, the DNA is TGTGCCAGTCACCTACAGGGGGCATGGACTGAAGCTTTCTTT. It specifies CASHLQGAWTEAFF.

This chain connects TRBV14 to TRBJ2-4; 8 positions match TRBD2. After removal of 4 bases from V and 3 bases from J, the junction contained 5 bases not matched to a gene. Per germline, CDR1 SGHDN and CDR2 FVKESK. The CDR3 is made up of 15 amino acids. The CDR3 DNA follows: TGTGCCAGCAGCCTTAAGGCGGGGGGCAAAAACATTCAGTACTTC. This gives the protein CASSLKAGGKNIQYF.

The chain couples TRBV4-2 to TRBJ2-1, with 9 bases that match TRBD2. The CDR3 covers 16 residues. Germline assignment: CDR1 LGHNA and CDR2 YNFKEQ. V was clipped by 5 bases and J by 10 bases; unmatched bases: 15. DNA for the CDR3: TGTGCCAGCAGCGCGGCCCGGACTAGCGAGTTGCGGGAGCAGTTCTTC. It yields the protein CASSAARTSELREQFF.

This clone was seen a few times. The rearrangement joins TRBV5-4 to TRBJ1-2, with D tentatively TRBD1 (6 bases). The CDR3 covers 16 residues. Germline CDR1 and CDR2: SGHNT and YYREEE (reference sequence). Trimming cost V 0 bases and J 8 bases, with 20 bases left between them. In nucleotides, the CDR3 is TGTGCCAGCAGCTTGGGAGGCGGGACACGAAGTGCGGGCTACACCTTC. It encodes CASSLGGGTRSAGYTF.

The V gene is TRBV6-5, the J gene TRBJ1-3; unclear D gene. Trimming removed 2 bases at V and 0 bases at J, with 11 bases between. Germline V gene sequence: CDR1 MNHEY, CDR2 SVGAGI. This CDR3 region has 16 residues. CDR3 nucleotide sequence: TGTGCCAGCAGTTACACCGACGTTAGCTCTGGAAACACCATATATTTT. Amino acids: CASSYTDVSSGNTIYF.

The chain has TRBV28 and TRBJ1-6; D uncertain. Germline V gives CDR1 MDHEN, CDR2 SYDVKM. V lost 3 bases and J lost 6, with 12 bases in between. CDR3 length: 15 amino acids. The CDR3 sequence: CASSLYLGSNSPLHF. CDR3 nucleotides: TGTGCCAGCAGTTTGTACCTGGGGAGTAATTCACCCCTCCACTTT.

The chain recombines TRBV2 with TRBJ1-2; no clear D. The CDR3 extends over 15 amino acids. In germline, CDR1 is SNHLY, CDR2 FYNNEI. V lost 3 bases to trimming and J lost 4 bases, with 15 bases between them. Here the CDR3 DNA reads TGTGCCAGCAGTGATCCCCTAGAAGGCTTCTATGGCTACACCTTC. It codes for CASSDPLEGFYGYTF. Full variable domain (remainder filled in from reference TRBV2 and TRBJ1-2): EPEVTQTPSHQVTQMGQEVILRCVPISNHLYFYWYRQILGQKVEFLVSFYNNEISEKSEIFDDQFSVERPDGSNFTLKIRSTKLEDSAMYFCASSDPLEGFYGYTFGSGTRLTVV.

The chain joins TRBV4-1 to TRBJ2-1; D gene unclear. Per germline, CDR1 MGHRA and CDR2 YSYEKL. The CDR3 sequence is 14 residues long. V lost 4 bases, J lost 8 bases, and 15 bases lay in between. The CDR3 DNA reads TGCGCCAGCAGCCGCGGTCAGGCCGTGGATGAGCAGTTCTTC. Translation gives CASSRGQAVDEQFF.

This clone showed up just once. The chain combines TRBV18 with TRBJ2-1; TRBD1 or TRBD2 may be the D gene (5 bases each). Germline lookup yields CDR1 KGHSH and CDR2 LQKENI. The CDR3 is 18 residues long. Between the trimmed V and J ends, which lost 1 base and 4 bases, there was a span of 20 bases. CDR3 sequence reads: CASSPRGYPRAGYNEQFF. The CDR3 DNA reads TGTGCCAGCTCACCACGGGGGTACCCGCGGGCCGGTTACAATGAGCAGTTCTTC.

This sequence joins TRBV13 and TRBJ2-1; 8 bases are a match to TRBD2. The CDR3 totals 15 residues. V was clipped by 5 bases and J by 6 bases; unmatched bases: 9. Germline V lookup: CDR1 PRHDT, CDR2 FYEKMQ (reference sequence). The CDR3 bases are TGTGCCAGCAGCCCCCGGGACGGGAGGGCCAATGAGCAGTTCTTC. Translation gives CASSPRDGRANEQFF.

The rearrangement uses TRBV28 and TRBJ1-6, with TRBD1 as a possible D gene (6 bases). Germline assignment: CDR1 MDHEN and CDR2 SYDVKM. V was trimmed by 4 bases and J by 9 bases, leaving 7 bases between them. The CDR3 is made up of 12 amino acids. Written as DNA, the CDR3 is TGTGCCAGCAGTTACAGGGTTTCACCCCTCCACTTT. It translates to CASSYRVSPLHF.

Of note for this clone: Germline and junction disagree at one end, which may indicate a read error. The V and J genes are TRBV20-1 and TRBJ2-7, with D perhaps TRBD1 (6 bases). CDR3 size: 8 residues. The V gene's germline CDR1 is DFQATT and CDR2 SNEGSKA (reference sequence). The CDR3 protein is CSASWDNF. The CDR3 DNA reads TGCAGTGCTTCCTGGGACAACTTC.

The chain couples TRBV6-5 to TRBJ1-3; D remains ambiguous. Germline CDR1 is MNHEY and CDR2 is SVGAGI. The CDR3 loop spans 13 amino acids. The V end was cut by 6 bases, the J end by 6 bases, with 12 bases between. CDR3 coding DNA: TGTGCCAGCAGACGGTCCGGCCAAAACACCATATATTTT. It specifies CASRRSGQNTIYF.

The CDR3: CATNSLRGSGELFF. Written as DNA, the CDR3 is TGTGCCACCAACTCCCTTAGGGGGAGCGGGGAGCTGTTTTTT. This chain links TRBV15 with TRBJ2-2, with a tentative D call TRBD1 (6 bases). Germline CDR1 reads LNHNV; CDR2 reads YYDKDF (reference sequence). The ends were cut back, 7 bases at V and 7 bases at J, with 16 bases in the middle. The length of the CDR3 is 14 residues.

This clone was seen only once. The V call is TRBV5-1, the J call TRBJ1-6, with no clear D. Looked up from germline, CDR1 is SGHRS and CDR2 is YFSETQ. Trimming took 0 bases from V and 5 from J, leaving 9 bases between them. The CDR3 is made up of 15 amino acids. The CDR3 loop reads CASSLEGGDNSPLHF. CDR3 DNA sequence: TGCGCCAGCAGCTTGGAGGGTGGAGATAATTCACCCCTCCACTTT.

The chain links TRBV7-9 to TRBJ2-7; TRBD2 agrees at 7 bases. After removal of 1 base from V and 7 bases from J, the junction contained 4 bases not matched to a gene. The CDR3 length is 13 residues. CDR1 is SEHNR and CDR2 is FQNEAQ in the germline V gene (reference sequence). CDR3 sequence reads: CASSLDLGREQYF. Written as DNA, the CDR3 is TGTGCCAGCAGCTTAGACCTCGGGAGGGAGCAGTACTTC.